The T cell receptor beta chain under discussion was sequenced for a study of blood T cell repertoires in COVID-19. In the study overall: The samples span acute and convalescent COVID-19 from the United States, Italy and Spain. T cells, B-cell-depleted T cells, or PBMCs provided the cDNA or gDNA that served as material.

V was pared by 4 bases and J by 3 bases, with 7 bases of the junction left unmatched. CDR3 length equals 15 residues. Germline V gives CDR1 SGHNT, CDR2 YYREEE (reference sequence). Per the original data handling: It was from reference gene primer amplification that nucleated cell counts were estimated. Generated by immunoSEQ multiplex PCR, the TCRdb table keeps only in-frame clones and is missing some. V and J calls and clone size come straight from that table; D and trimming were deduced from the DNA. The data hold some 250,000 clones, with around 83% observed a single time. This clone was observed a single time.

The sample comprised peripheral blood. This chain connects TRBV5-4 to TRBJ2-3; 8 bases agree with TRBD1. The TCR sequence derives from a middle-aged man with active or convalescent COVID-19. The DNA for the CDR3 is TGTGCCAGCAGCCCCAGGACAGGGACGACAGATACGCAGTATTTT. It encodes CASSPRTGTTDTQYF.